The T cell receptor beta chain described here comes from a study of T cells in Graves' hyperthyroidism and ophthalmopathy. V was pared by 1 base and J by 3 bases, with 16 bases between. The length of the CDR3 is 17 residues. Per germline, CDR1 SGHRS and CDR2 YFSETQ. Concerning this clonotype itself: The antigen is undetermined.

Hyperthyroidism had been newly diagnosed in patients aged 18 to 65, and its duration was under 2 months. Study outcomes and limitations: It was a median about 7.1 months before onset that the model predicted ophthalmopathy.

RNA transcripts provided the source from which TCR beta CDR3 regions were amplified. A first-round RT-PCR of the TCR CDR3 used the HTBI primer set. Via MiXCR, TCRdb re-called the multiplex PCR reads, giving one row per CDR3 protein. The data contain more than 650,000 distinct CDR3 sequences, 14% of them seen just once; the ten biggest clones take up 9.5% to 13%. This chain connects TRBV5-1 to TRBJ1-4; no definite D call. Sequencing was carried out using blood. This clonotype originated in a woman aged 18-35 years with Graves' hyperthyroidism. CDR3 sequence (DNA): TGCGCCAGCAGCTTGTACTTTGGGGAGCGGCCTAATGAAAAACTGTTTTTT. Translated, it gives CASSLYFGERPNEKLFF.